This T cell receptor beta chain was profiled in a study of cytomegalovirus exposure and HLA in healthy donors (dated by TCRdb to the late 2010s). Turning to the overall study: An earlier analysis of fewer than 750 of the donors reported about 280 Gb of sequence data and about 120 million unique TCR beta sequences obtained from around 190 million T cells. Approximately 300 gigabases of sequencing data and around 80 million unique TCR sequences made up an early release that covered approximately 700 HLA-typed donors. The genetic ancestry cluster associated with self-reported Caucasian donors included around four fifths of the approximately 410 genotyped donors. The aim of the study was to test whether cataloging public T cell receptors could identify signatures of past pathogen exposure. Using immunosequencing, the study profiled T cell repertoires from some 670 subjects and related those repertoires to cytomegalovirus serostatus. Besides the first cohort of approximately 710 subjects, a separate validation cohort made up of some 110 different subjects was used. To predict cytomegalovirus infection status, the study brought together high-throughput TCR immunosequencing, statistical association of individual TCRs with disease status, and machine learning. To study patterns of TCR occurrence, a later analysis re-analyzed previously published TCR beta repertoires from several hundred donors and added high-resolution HLA genotyping. The later analysis used no new phenotypic data to find candidate immune exposures, relying instead on TCR beta sequences and their occurrence across donors. In an earlier analysis of roughly 540 of the donors, high-throughput TCR beta sequencing was used to judge whether each TCR beta V gene segment behaved as functional or pseudogenic. Alongside the repertoire data, information on donor age, sex, ethnicity and CMV serostatus was compiled. A later genetic analysis used genome-wide SNP genotypes for about 60% of the roughly 670 donors, treating that subset as a discovery cohort. Every repertoire in the discovery cohort had been generated on one and the same sequencing platform. Class I and class II HLA loci were covered by the typing at four-digit resolution. The number of donors typed differed by locus, with roughly 629-640 for A, B, C, DRB1 and DQB1, around 520 for DQA1, 600 to 610 for DPA1, and 400 to 490 for DPB1. A handful of DR-DQ haplotypes were handled as single units for association and clustering because linkage in the cohort was strong. Among 350 to 400 genotyped donors of the cohort, an average of around 240,000 unique TCR beta nucleotide sequences were sequenced per donor, around 18% of them non-productive.

About this clone itself: Its recognized antigen is unknown.

The paper as a whole reports these results and caveats: In a later analysis, HLA-associated TCR beta chains were found to be more clonally expanded and to have lower generation probabilities than equally common non-associated chains. In this cohort, only TCR beta chains were sequenced, and detectable features were limited by the absence of alpha or paired-chain data. While some public TCRs were present in many individuals, most TCR sequences turned up only very rarely across donors. In a later genetic analysis, a missense DCLRE1C variant was associated with V-gene and J-gene trimming of TCR beta chains, and the association was replicated in an independent cohort. A few of the identified cytomegalovirus-associated TCR beta chains were confirmed in vitro to be specific for cytomegalovirus antigens. A further reported finding was that TCR beta sequences accurately predicted the HLA-A and HLA-B alleles for most subjects in the first cohort. Strong co-occurrence of HLA alleles, especially DR and DQ, made assigning TCR associations to individual alleles difficult. Sequencing depth was assumed to be roughly uniform across donors in the presence/absence analyses, though that assumption may not hold. In a later analysis, the rate of TCR association differed among HLA loci, with DRB1 alleles having the most associated TCRs and HLA-C alleles having the fewest. Because HLA typing was missing for some donors at each locus, association tests included only the typed subset. According to the authors, the approach could potentially be generalized to other disease states and immunological phenotypes. In an earlier analysis of roughly 500 of the donors, most TCR beta V segments appeared in productive rearrangements about 87% or about 30% of the time, broadly matching IMGT annotations. For the cohort, immune exposure information was limited to CMV serostatus. Linkage disequilibrium might explain the correlated functional status among segregating V segments, but an unknown experimental factor could not be ruled out. In a later analysis, most CMV-associated TCR beta chains were found to appear HLA-restricted, with HLA associations seemingly driven largely by CMV exposure. The earlier analysis of 587 of the donors excluded some 15 rarely observed V segments, including chromosome 9 orphons, because counts were too low. The sequencing pipeline was judged likely to have produced a cluster of highly shared sequence variants as a technical artifact. At a false discovery rate of 0.05, a later analysis linked around 17,000 TCR beta sequences to specific HLA alleles. A total of about 150 TCR beta chains were listed by the study as associated with cytomegalovirus. Compared with the roughly 670-donor mean, donors in an Asian-associated ancestry cluster had fewer N-insertions in productive TCRs, according to a later genetic analysis. Cytomegalovirus status was reported to be diagnosed by the classifier with high specificity and sensitivity in both the original and validation cohorts. In a later analysis, several top co-occurrence clusters were reported to appear linked to parvovirus B19, influenza, CMV and Epstein-Barr virus.

The cohort comprised 550 to 700 healthy bone marrow donors. At the time of sampling, all cohort members were nominally healthy, though unrecorded immune exposures were likely present. The donor tested CMV seropositive and was one of the 289 seropositive cohort members. Every donor gave a peripheral blood sample, and the peripheral blood mononuclear cells from that sample were used for TCR beta sequencing. Genomic DNA was extracted from the blood cell samples with the Qiagen DNeasy Blood Extraction Kit. To prepare the library, the immunoSEQ multiplex PCR assay was applied. For the multiplex PCR, a mixture combining 60 forward primers for TCR Vbeta segments and 13 reverse primers for TCR Jbeta segments was used. The CDR3 region of rearranged TCR beta genes was amplified from genomic DNA with a multiplex PCR assay. The Illumina HiSeq System was used to sequence the amplified TCR beta libraries as 87-base-pair reads. The paper's processing steps were these. A later analysis tallied about 77 million unique TCR beta chains across the 666 repertoires, and about 10 million of those chains were shared by two or more donors. To remove PCR and sequencing errors, raw reads were error-corrected and collapsed into unique sequences using a nearest-neighbor algorithm that merged closely related sequences. CDR3 sequences were aligned to IMGT reference sequences to assign V, D and J gene segments. For a sequence to be retained, a match of at least six nucleotides was required to both a V gene segment and a J gene segment. A rearrangement was called productive if the CDR3 had no stop codons and remained in frame with V and J, and every other rearrangement was called non-productive. CDR3 was defined by IMGT convention, running from the second conserved V-encoded cysteine to the conserved J-encoded phenylalanine. The earlier analysis of about 570 of the donors excluded any sequence lacking an unambiguous match to a single V gene segment. In an earlier analysis of several hundred of the donors, V segments were called functional above 56.7% productive rearrangements and were called segregating when the between-donor standard deviation exceeded 5%. A statistical classification framework was built for diagnosing cytomegalovirus status from the catalog of TCR beta chain sequences. V and J gene assignment, in a later analysis, came from comparing TCR nucleotide sequences with IMGT/GENE-DB human TR gene sequences. In a later analysis, CDR3 sequences and most-parsimonious VDJ recombination scenarios were assigned using the TCRdist pipeline. In a later analysis, each TCR beta chain was defined by its CDR3 amino acid sequence together with its V-gene family, and reads lacking a unique V-gene family were excluded. A later analysis removed 600 or so highly shared, low-generation-probability nucleotide sequences to deal with suspected cross-contamination and a sequencing artifact. A later analysis calculated a clonal expansion index for each public chain from normalized within-repertoire ranks of inferred template counts. A later analysis computed generation probabilities with a VDJ recombination model fitted to out-of-frame rearrangements, and checked the results against IGoR. A later analysis scored TCR-TCR, TCR-HLA and TCR-CMV co-occurrence with hypergeometric tests, applying a repertoire-size bias correction to TCR pairs. In a later analysis, false discovery rates were estimated by permuting HLA or CMV assignments 20 times. In a later analysis, co-occurring TCRs were grouped using DBSCAN, with TCRdist sequence similarity added in when clustering inside HLA-allele-positive subsets. For co-occurrence clustering, repertoires with fewer than 30,000 or more than 120,000 public chains were excluded, along with roughly 5 repertoires with anomalous nucleotide sharing. TCRdb holds this immuneACCESS table with in-frame rearrangements only. Some clones are missing; in checked studies, unresolved V genes explain under half, and the rest has no known cause. D and trimming were read from the DNA, whereas the V and J calls and clone size are those reported in that table. The table held for this sample gives about 120,000 clones. Approximately 1.6% of the sample is in the top ten clones.

The clonotype originates from a woman in her 40s in good health and CMV-seropositive. The sequenced sample consisted of PBMCs.

The bases are TGTGCCAGCAGCTTGGTTGAAGAGGATGGCTACACCTTC. It translates as CASSLVEEDGYTF. Recombination connected TRBV5-4 to TRBJ1-2; the D gene remains uncertain. The CDR3 covers 13 residues, taking in both the cysteine and the phenylalanine. The retained sequence is limited to the CDR3, 39 bases, with the frame set at the first base. V is pared back by 0 bases and J by 6 bases, with 9 bases lying between the germline termini. The germline V gene (reference sequence) provides CDR1 SGHNT and CDR2 YYREEE.